A single sample gave rise to the 9 T cell receptor beta chains below, sequenced in a study of shared clonotypes between healthy human individuals. Libraries were prepared by immunoSEQ multiplex PCR; TCRdb keeps only in-frame clonotypes and omits some of them. The data show about 590,000 clones, around 95% seen once. Positively selected for CCR7, the CD45RO-negative cells used as naive CD8 cells excluded terminally differentiated effector memory CD45RA+ cells. The material sequenced was naive CD8+ T cells sorted from blood. These receptors originate from a woman under 40 in good health.

This sequence joins TRBV6-5 and TRBJ1-5; no firm D call. This CDR3 has 13 residues. The germline V gene encodes CDR1 MNHEY and CDR2 SVGAGI. Trimming shortened V by 0 bases and J by 7 bases, and 7 bases separated the two germline ends. Here the CDR3 reads CASSYSGSQPQHF. CDR3 DNA sequence: TGTGCCAGCAGTTACTCGGGAAGCCAGCCCCAGCATTTT.

The chain combines TRBV27 with TRBJ2-5; 7 bases agree with TRBD1. The J call is uncertain, as TRBJ2-7 better fits the DNA end. The CDR3 has 14 residues. From germline, CDR1 is MNHEY and CDR2 SMNVEV (reference sequence). For the CDR3, the DNA is TGTGCCAGCAGTCCACAGGGGTCCTCCTACGAGCAGTACTTC. Amino acid sequence: CASSPQGSSYEQYF.

This chain links TRBV6-5 with TRBJ2-7; 9 bases are shared with TRBD1. V lost 4 bases, J lost 3 bases, and 7 bases stayed unmatched. Germline V gene data show CDR1 as MNHEY and CDR2 as SVGAGI. CDR3 length equals 15 residues. The CDR3 reads CASSLLRDRVYEQYF. The CDR3, as DNA: TGTGCCAGCAGTTTACTCCGGGACAGGGTCTACGAGCAGTACTTC.

The chain has TRBV5-5 and TRBJ1-1; TRBD1 might be the D (6 bases). The CDR3 has 13 residues. Germline V gene sequence: CDR1 SGHKS, CDR2 YYEKEE (reference sequence). The V and J ends lost 5 bases and 5 bases respectively, with 13 bases between them. The CDR3 loop is CASRWGPRTEAFF. The CDR3 DNA reads TGTGCCAGCAGGTGGGGGCCAAGGACTGAAGCTTTCTTT. Together with reference TRBV5-5 and TRBJ1-1, the CDR3 gives the full variable domain: DAGVTQSPTHLIKTRGQQVTLRCSPISGHKSVSWYQQVLGQGPQFIFQYYEKEERGRGNFPDRFSARQFPNYSSELNVNALLLGDSALYLCASRWGPRTEAFFGQGTRLTVV.

This chain uses TRBV6-5 with TRBJ2-3; possible D gene TRBD1, 5 bases. Between the trimmed V and J ends, which lost 0 bases and 3 bases, there was a span of 10 bases. The germline gives CDR1 MNHEY, CDR2 SVGAGI. The CDR3 loop spans 15 amino acids. This CDR3 is CASSYSGRVTDTQYF. The CDR3 DNA reads TGTGCCAGCAGTTACTCAGGCAGGGTAACAGATACGCAGTATTTT.

The gene calls are TRBV13 and TRBJ2-1, with 7 nucleotides matching TRBD2. The CDR3 spans 18 residues. In germline, CDR1 is PRHDT, CDR2 FYEKMQ (reference sequence). With V trimmed by 4 bases and J by 2 bases, 14 bases remained unmatched. This chain's CDR3 is CASSWPLPSGGAYNEQFF. CDR3 nucleotides: TGTGCCAGCAGCTGGCCGCTTCCTAGCGGAGGTGCCTACAATGAGCAGTTCTTC.

Points on this clone: The sample contains more than one DNA sequence encoding this CDR3. The chain uses TRBV27 and TRBJ1-2, with D tentatively TRBD1 (5 bases). Per germline, CDR1 MNHEY and CDR2 SMNVEV (reference sequence). Trimming took off 3 bases at V and 6 bases at J, with 11 bases between the two ends. The CDR3 contains 13 residues. The DNA of the CDR3 is TGTGCCAGCAGTTTCGGGGGAGGGAATGGCTACACCTTC. The encoded protein is CASSFGGGNGYTF.

This sequence joins TRBV2 and TRBJ1-2, with D possibly matching TRBD1 (5 bases). The germline V gene has CDR1 SNHLY and CDR2 FYNNEI. Between the trimmed V and J ends, which lost 10 bases and 4 bases, there was a span of 19 bases. This CDR3 contains 14 residues. The CDR3 DNA follows: TGTGCCACTCCGGGGGACCTCGGAAGCTATGGCTACACCTTC. Protein: CATPGDLGSYGYTF.

The chain couples TRBV5-4 to TRBJ1-2; 9 nucleotides match TRBD1. Germline V gene sequence: CDR1 SGHNT, CDR2 YYREEE (reference sequence). After removal of 5 bases from V and 6 bases from J, the junction contained 2 bases not matched to a gene. CDR3 length equals 12 residues. In DNA form, the CDR3 reads TGTGCCAGCAGGCACAGGGGGCATGGCTACACCTTC. This gives the protein CASRHRGHGYTF. The full variable domain, rest sourced from reference TRBV5-4 and TRBJ1-2, is ETGVTQSPTHLIKTRGQQVTLRCSSQSGHNTVSWYQQALGQGPQFIFQYYREEENGRGNFPPRFSGLQFPNYSSELNVNALELDDSALYLCASRHRGHGYTFGSGTRLTVV.